This T cell receptor (beta chain) came from a study of monozygotic twins with inflammatory bowel disease. General observations from the study: Twins with IBD had fewer clonotypes in common with others than healthy twins, particularly during disease activity.

Roughly 3,500 ng of total RNA went into each TCR library. One entry per CDR3 protein, without DNA, is what TCRdb gives after re-calling the 5' RACE reads. The specimen's table records about 160,000 distinct CDR3 sequences. Germline loops: CDR1 SGHRS, CDR2 YFSETQ. The CDR3 totals 15 residues. For this clonotype: The antigen remains unidentified.

Sequences were obtained from blood. V is TRBV5-1 and J is TRBJ2-4; TCRdb's D gene call, TRBD1, goes unchecked for lack of DNA. The sequence derives from a human donor with ulcerative colitis or Crohn's disease, or a healthy co-twin of an affected twin (not recorded which). The CDR3 spells CASSRRESAKNIQYF.